Below are 8 T cell receptor beta chains sequenced from a single sample in a study of shared clonotypes between healthy human individuals. Assay: immunoSEQ multiplex PCR; the TCRdb copy retains only in-frame clones and omits some. The data contain some 1 million clones, about 76% of them seen just once; the ten biggest clones take up about 1.4%. Input material: memory CD4+ T cells sorted from blood. Subset here: CD45RA-negative fraction. Source of these receptors: a man younger than 35 in good health.

The chain is built from TRBV9 and TRBJ2-3, with D perhaps assigned TRBD1 or TRBD2 (6 bases each). Germline V gene sequence: CDR1 SGDLS, CDR2 YYNGEE. Trimming left V 5 bases short and J 8 bases short, with 18 bases between. The CDR3 contains 14 residues. This CDR3 is CASSEGGLWSTQYF. The CDR3 nucleotides are TGTGCCAGCAGTGAGGGGGGCCTATGGAGTACGCAGTATTTT. Full variable domain (outside the CDR3, taken from reference TRBV9 and TRBJ2-3): DSGVTQTPKHLITATGQRVTLRCSPRSGDLSVYWYQQSLDQGLQFLIQYYNGEERAKGNILERFSAQQFPDLHSELNLSSLELGDSALYFCASSEGGLWSTQYFGPGTRLTVL.

CDR3 in DNA: TGCGCCAGCAGCCAAGGGTTAGTGGAAGCTAATGAAAAACTGTTTTTT. This gives the protein CASSQGLVEANEKLFF. The chain combines TRBV4-1 with TRBJ1-4; D unclear. The length of the CDR3 is 16 residues. Trimming cost V 1 base and J 3 bases, with 12 bases left between them. Germline loops: CDR1 MGHRA, CDR2 YSYEKL.

The V and J genes are TRBV6-6 and TRBJ1-1; D is unclear. Germline V gene lookup returns CDR1 MNHNY and CDR2 SVGAGI (reference sequence). V shed 2 bases and J shed 1 base, with 11 bases lying between them. The CDR3 sequence is 15 residues long. The CDR3 sequence is CASSYRRTENTEAFF. In nucleotides, the CDR3 is TGTGCCAGCAGTTACAGGAGGACGGAGAACACTGAAGCTTTCTTT.

The J gene is TRBJ2-5, the V gene TRBV19, with D perhaps matching TRBD2 (5 bases). Germline V CDR1 and CDR2: LNHDA, SQIVND (reference sequence). This CDR3 has 13 residues. Trimming removed 5 bases at V and 5 bases at J, with 12 bases between. This CDR3 is CASSATGWETQYF. The CDR3 DNA reads TGTGCCAGTAGTGCTACGGGGTGGGAGACCCAGTACTTC.

This clone showed up just once. The V gene is TRBV5-1, the J gene TRBJ1-1, with 8 nucleotides matching TRBD1. Germline loops: CDR1 SGHRS, CDR2 YFSETQ. V was pared by 3 bases and J by 0 bases, with 4 bases of the junction left unmatched. The CDR3 is 15 amino acids. The CDR3 spells CASSSDRAMNTEAFF. As DNA, the CDR3 is TGCGCCAGCAGCTCGGACAGGGCGATGAACACTGAAGCTTTCTTT. The full variable domain, in which reference TRBV5-1 and TRBJ1-1 provide the parts outside the CDR3, is KAGVTQTPRYLIKTRGQQVTLSCSPISGHRSVSWYQQTPGQGLQFLFEYFSETQRNKGNFPGRFSGRQFSNSRSEMNVSTLELGDSALYLCASSSDRAMNTEAFFGQGTRLTVV.

The chain has TRBV11-2 and TRBJ2-3, with D possibly matching TRBD1 (6 bases). The germline CDR1 and CDR2 sequences are SGHAT and FQNNGV. V was pared by 5 bases and J by 9 bases, with 15 bases between. The CDR3 totals 13 residues. Here the CDR3 reads CASSTYRARTQYF. The DNA of the CDR3 is TGTGCCAGCAGCACCTACAGGGCTCGCACGCAGTATTTT.

This chain uses TRBV5-1 with TRBJ2-1; 10 positions agree with TRBD2. Germline V lookup: CDR1 SGHRS, CDR2 YFSETQ. The V segment lost 3 bases and the J segment 4 bases; nucleotides outside the gene matches: 4. This CDR3 contains 15 residues. DNA for the CDR3: TGCGCCAGCAGCTCTGGGACTAGCGCTTACAATGAGCAGTTCTTC. This gives the protein CASSSGTSAYNEQFF.

The chain is built from TRBV12-1 and TRBJ1-3. TRBV12-1 is a recognized pseudogene. The CDR3 sequence is 19 residues long. DNA for the CDR3: TGTGCCAGCAGCTTTGGGCAGTGTGGTGAATCTTGTAGTGGAAACACCATATATTTT. Protein product: CASSFGQCGESCSGNTIYF.